This TCR beta chain emerged from a study of blood T cell repertoires in COVID-19 (dated by TCRdb to the early 2020s). Context from the whole study: Samples from collaborators originated in the United States, Italy and Spain and spanned both the acute and convalescent phases of COVID-19. The prospective study material was composed of cDNA or gDNA derived from T cells, B-cell-depleted T cells, or PBMCs. Where available, HLA class I and class II types were taken from metadata supplied by the sample provider and were not determined by assay-based typing. A de-identified subject ID, COVID-19 status, age in years and sex were almost always included in the sample metadata. The samples were drawn from the first 160 participants of the ongoing ImmuneRACE study and from 1,254 subjects provided by 6 global collaborators. A freely available public database, intended as a resource for researchers studying the immune response to SARS-CoV-2, is where the repertoires were released. The dataset comprised deeply sampled blood TCRbeta repertoires from subjects exposed to, actively infected with, or recovered from COVID-19. What the authors observed across the whole study: The quantity of clinical and demographic metadata differed by source and by participant and was supplied without curation.

TCRbeta CDR3 regions were amplified from genomic DNA by means of the immunoSEQ Assay, a bias-controlled multiplex PCR. On the authors' methods: Nucleated cell counts per sample were estimated from amplification of reference gene primers within the assay. Sequence reads were collapsed and filtered to measure the absolute abundance of every unique TCRbeta CDR3 rearrangement. For each sample, productive Simpson clonality was calculated as the square root of Simpson's diversity index over productive rearrangements. TCRdb limited this immuneACCESS table to in-frame rearrangements with V and J called. A share of clones is missing; checked studies link under half to unresolved V genes, and the rest is unexplained. V, J and clone size reflect that table, while D and trimming were determined from the DNA. This sample gives approximately 200,000 clones in total; about four fifths of them show up just once. 10% of the sample is taken by the ten largest.

CDR1 and CDR2, per the germline V gene, are SGHTA and FQGNSA. The CDR3 runs 15 amino acids, cysteine and phenylalanine included. The read is trimmed to its CDR3 DNA, 45 bases read in frame from base 1. V loses 6 bases at its end and J loses 4 bases; junction bases beyond the gene matches: 4. Whole blood was collected in K2EDTA tubes by collaborating institutions according to the institutions' own protocols. For TCRbeta analysis, collaborator samples were shipped as frozen whole blood, as isolated PBMCs, or as DNA extracted from either sample type. Worth noting for this clone: The antigen it recognizes is unknown. Per-base qualities were not stored, and no clone one base away is much larger.

The sequence came from a woman aged 80 or over with acute or convalescent COVID-19. The sequence links TRBV7-2 to TRBJ2-7, and TRBD2 aligns with 15 junction nucleotides. Sequencing used peripheral blood. CDR3 loop: CASRPGTSGRYEQYF. The nucleotide sequence reads TGTGCCAGCAGACCCGGGACTAGCGGGAGGTACGAGCAGTACTTC.